This T cell receptor beta chain was found in a study of CD8+ T cells in alopecia areata. About this clone: Its matching antigen is unknown.

cDNA serving as the sequencing template came from extracted, reverse transcribed RNA. The method was immunoSEQ multiplex PCR; TCRdb's version includes in-frame clones alone and lacks a portion of them. The sample holds 150,000 to 200,000 clones; less than 70% are singletons and the top ten take 1.3%. Study observations and caveats: Shared TCR sequences were less clear between patients than in mice, possibly partly from HLA diversity. On tofacitinib, scalp clonality and expanded CD8+ clones among top 100 fell significantly. Elevated clonality characterized lesional scalp relative to normal scalp, particularly in alopecia totalis/universalis.

Treatment of the sample: oral pan-JAK inhibitor, 5-10 mg twice daily. Germline CDR1 reads SQVTM; CDR2 reads ANQGSEA. V gave up 3 bases and J gave up 4 bases, with 18 bases separating them. CDR3 size: 15 residues. Sequences were derived from CD4+ T cells sorted from blood, sampled at week 49, from a patient treated with tofacitinib. The TCR sequence derives from a human donor with alopecia areata. This chain connects TRBV29-1 to TRBJ1-2, with D unresolved. The chain's CDR3 is CSVDSMGRASYGYTF. Written as DNA, the CDR3 is TGCAGCGTTGATTCCATGGGAAGAGCGTCCTATGGCTACACCTTC.